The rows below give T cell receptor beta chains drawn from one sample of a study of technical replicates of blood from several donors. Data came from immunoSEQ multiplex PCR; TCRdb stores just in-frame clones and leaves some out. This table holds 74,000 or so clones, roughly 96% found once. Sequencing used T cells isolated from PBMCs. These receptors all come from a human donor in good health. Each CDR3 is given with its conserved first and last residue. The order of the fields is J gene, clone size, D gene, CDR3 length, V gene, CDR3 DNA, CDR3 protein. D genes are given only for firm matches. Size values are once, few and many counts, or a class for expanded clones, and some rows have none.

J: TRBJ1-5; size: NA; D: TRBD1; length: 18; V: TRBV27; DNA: TGTGCCAGCAGTTCAAATCGGGACAGGGCTTCGGGCAATCAGCCCCAGCATTTT; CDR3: CASSSNRDRASGNQPQHF
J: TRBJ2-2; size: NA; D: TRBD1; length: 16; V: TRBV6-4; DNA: TGTGCCAGCAGTTCCTACAGGGGGCCGAACACCGGGGAGCTGTTTTTT; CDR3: CASSSYRGPNTGELFF
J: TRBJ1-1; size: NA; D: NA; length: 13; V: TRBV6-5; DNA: TGTGCCACGTTAACAGGGACGGGCACTGAAGCTTTCTTT; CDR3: CATLTGTGTEAFF
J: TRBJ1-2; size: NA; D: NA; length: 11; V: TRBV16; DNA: TGTGCCAGCAGCCAATCTCTTGGCTACACCTTC; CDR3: CASSQSLGYTF
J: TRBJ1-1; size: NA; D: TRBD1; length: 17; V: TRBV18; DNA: TGTGCCAGCTCACCATCCGCACAGGGGGCGTTGGACACTGAAGCTTTCTTT; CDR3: CASSPSAQGALDTEAFF
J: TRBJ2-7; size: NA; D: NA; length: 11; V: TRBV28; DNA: TGTGCCAGCGGCAGATCCTACGAGCAGTACTTC; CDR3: CASGRSYEQYF
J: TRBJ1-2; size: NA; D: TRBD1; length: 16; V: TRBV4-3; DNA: TGCGCCAGCAGCCAAGATGTGACAGGGGATAACTATGGCTACACCTTC; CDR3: CASSQDVTGDNYGYTF
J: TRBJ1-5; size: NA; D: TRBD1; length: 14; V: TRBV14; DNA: TGTGCCAGCAGCCAAGCGACAGGGAGTCAGCCCCAGCATTTT; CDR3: CASSQATGSQPQHF
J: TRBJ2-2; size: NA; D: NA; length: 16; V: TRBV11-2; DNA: TGTGCCAGCAGCTTATCGGGCAGACTAAACACCGGGGAGCTGTTTTTT; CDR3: CASSLSGRLNTGELFF
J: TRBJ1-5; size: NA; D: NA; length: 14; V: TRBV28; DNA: TGTGCCAGCAGTTTACCAGGGGGCAATCAGCCCCAGCATTTT; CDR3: CASSLPGGNQPQHF
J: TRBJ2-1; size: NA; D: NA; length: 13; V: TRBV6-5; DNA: TGTGCCAGCAGTTACTCGAGAGGGAATGAGCAGTTCTTC; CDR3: CASSYSRGNEQFF
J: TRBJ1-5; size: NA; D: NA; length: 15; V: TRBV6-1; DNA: TGTGCCAGCAGCGACAACGGAGGGGTCTCTCAGCCCCAGCATTTT; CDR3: CASSDNGGVSQPQHF
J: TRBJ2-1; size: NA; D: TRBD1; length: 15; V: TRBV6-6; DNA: TGTGCCAGCAGCCAACCGGGACAGGGCTACAATGAGCAGTTCTTC; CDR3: CASSQPGQGYNEQFF
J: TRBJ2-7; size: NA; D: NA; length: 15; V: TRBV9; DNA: TGTGCCAGCAGCGTAGGTCTTAACGGTATATACGAGCAGTACTTC; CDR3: CASSVGLNGIYEQYF
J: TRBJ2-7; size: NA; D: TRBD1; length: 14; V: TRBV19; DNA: TGTGCCAGTAGCAGGACAGGCCTTTCCTACGAGCAGTACTTC; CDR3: CASSRTGLSYEQYF
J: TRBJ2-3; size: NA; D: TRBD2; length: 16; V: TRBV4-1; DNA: TGCGCCAGCAGGCATGTACTAGCGGGTATCACAGATACGCAGTATTTT; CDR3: CASRHVLAGITDTQYF
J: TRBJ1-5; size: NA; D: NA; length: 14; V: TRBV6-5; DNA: TGTGCCAGCAGTTACTCGGAGGGAAATCAGCCCCAGCATTTT; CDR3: CASSYSEGNQPQHF
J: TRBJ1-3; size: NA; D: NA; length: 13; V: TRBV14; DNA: TGTGCCAGCAGCCAACTCCGTGGAAACACCATATATTTT; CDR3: CASSQLRGNTIYF
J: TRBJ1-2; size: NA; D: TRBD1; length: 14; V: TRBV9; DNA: TGTGCCAGCAGCGTCCAGGGGGAGGACTATGGCTACACCTTC; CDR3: CASSVQGEDYGYTF
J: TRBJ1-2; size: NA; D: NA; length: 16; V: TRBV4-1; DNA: TGCGCCAGCAGCCAACCTACCAGGACAGCCAACCTAGGCTACACCTTC; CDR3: CASSQPTRTANLGYTF
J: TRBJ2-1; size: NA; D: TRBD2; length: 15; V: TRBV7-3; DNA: TGTGCCAGCACCCTAACTAGCGGAACATACAATGAGCAGTTCTTC; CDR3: CASTLTSGTYNEQFF
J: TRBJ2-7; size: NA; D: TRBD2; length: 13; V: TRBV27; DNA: TGTGCCAGCAGTACCGCCGGGAGGGGCGAGCAGTACTTC; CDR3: CASSTAGRGEQYF
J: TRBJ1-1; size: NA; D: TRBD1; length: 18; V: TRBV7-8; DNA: TGTGCCAGCAGCTTAGAGGTTTTTGGGGACAGGATGAACACTGAAGCTTTCTTT; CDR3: CASSLEVFGDRMNTEAFF
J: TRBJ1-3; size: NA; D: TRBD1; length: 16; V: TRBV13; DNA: TGTGCCAGCAGCGCCAACGGACAGGGAGTAGGAAACACCATATATTTT; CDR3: CASSANGQGVGNTIYF
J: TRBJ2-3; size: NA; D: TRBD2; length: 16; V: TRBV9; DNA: TGTGCCAGCAGCGTAGAGCAGCTAGCGGGCACAGATACGCAGTATTTT; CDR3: CASSVEQLAGTDTQYF
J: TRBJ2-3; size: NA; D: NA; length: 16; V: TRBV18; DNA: TGTGCCAGCTCACCATTAGCAGGGGCTGGCACAGATACGCAGTATTTT; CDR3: CASSPLAGAGTDTQYF
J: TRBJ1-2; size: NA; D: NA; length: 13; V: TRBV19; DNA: TGTGCCAGTAGTGACGCGACAGTCTATGGCTACACCTTC; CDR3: CASSDATVYGYTF
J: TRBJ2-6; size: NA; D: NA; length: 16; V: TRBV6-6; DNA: TGTGCCAGCAGTTACTCGAAACAGACAGGGGCCAACGTCCTGACTTTC; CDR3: CASSYSKQTGANVLTF
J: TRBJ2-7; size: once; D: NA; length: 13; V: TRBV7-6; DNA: TGTGCCAGCAGCTTCAGGGAGGCCTACGAGCAGTACTTC; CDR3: CASSFREAYEQYF
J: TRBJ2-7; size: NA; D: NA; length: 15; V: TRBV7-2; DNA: TGTGCCAGCAGCTTAGAAATCAGGGCATATGGCGAGCAGTACTTC; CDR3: CASSLEIRAYGEQYF
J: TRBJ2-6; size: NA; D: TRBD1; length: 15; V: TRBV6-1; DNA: TGTGCCAGCAGTACAGGGGGCTCTGGGGCCAACGTCCTGACTTTC; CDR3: CASSTGGSGANVLTF
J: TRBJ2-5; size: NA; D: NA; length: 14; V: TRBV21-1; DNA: TGTGCCAGCAACGCCGGGAGCCACCAAGAGACCCAGTACTTC; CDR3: CASNAGSHQETQYF
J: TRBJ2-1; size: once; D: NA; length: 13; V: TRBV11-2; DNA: TGTGCCAGCAGCTTAGGGCTAGCGAATGAGCAGTTCTTC; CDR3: CASSLGLANEQFF
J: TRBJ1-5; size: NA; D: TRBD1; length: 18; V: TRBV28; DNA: TGTGCCAGCAGTCTCGGGACAGGGTTGTTCTTGAGCAATCAGCCCCAGCATTTT; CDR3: CASSLGTGLFLSNQPQHF
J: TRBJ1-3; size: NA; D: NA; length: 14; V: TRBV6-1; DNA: TGTGCCAGCAGTGAAGACAGCTCTGGAAACACCATATATTTT; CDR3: CASSEDSSGNTIYF
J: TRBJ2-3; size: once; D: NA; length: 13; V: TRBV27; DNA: TGTGCCAGCAGTTTCCGAGCCACAGATACGCAGTATTTT; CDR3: CASSFRATDTQYF
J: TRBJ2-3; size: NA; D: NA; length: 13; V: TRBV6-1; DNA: TGTGCCAGCAGTACCGTCAGGACAGATACGCAGTATTTT; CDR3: CASSTVRTDTQYF
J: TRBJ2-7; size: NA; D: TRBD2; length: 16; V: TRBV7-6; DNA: TGTGCCAGCAGTAGAGAGGGGCTAGCGGGCTCCTACGAGCAGTACTTC; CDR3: CASSREGLAGSYEQYF
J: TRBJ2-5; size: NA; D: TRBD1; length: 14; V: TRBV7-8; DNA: TGTGCCAGCAGCTTAGGGACAGGTCAAGAGACCCAGTACTTC; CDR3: CASSLGTGQETQYF
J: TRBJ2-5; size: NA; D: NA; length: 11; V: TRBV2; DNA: TGTGCCAGCAGCGAGGAAGAGACCCAGTACTTC; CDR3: CASSEEETQYF
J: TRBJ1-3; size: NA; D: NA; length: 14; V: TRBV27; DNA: TGTGCCAGCAGTTTAAGAGTCTCTGGAAACACCATATATTTT; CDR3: CASSLRVSGNTIYF
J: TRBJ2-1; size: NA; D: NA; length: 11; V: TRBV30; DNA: TGTGCCTGGGAGATGGTGAATGAGCAGTTCTTC; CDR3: CAWEMVNEQFF
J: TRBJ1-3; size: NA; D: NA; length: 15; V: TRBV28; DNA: TGTGCCAGCAGTTCCCGGCGGGGGTCTGGAAACACCATATATTTT; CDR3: CASSSRRGSGNTIYF
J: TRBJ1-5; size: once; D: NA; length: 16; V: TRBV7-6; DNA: TGTGCCAGCAGCTTAGAAGGAGGCTCGGTGTATCAGCCCCAGCATTTT; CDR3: CASSLEGGSVYQPQHF
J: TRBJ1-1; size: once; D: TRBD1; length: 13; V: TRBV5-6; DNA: TGTGCCAGCAGCTCAGGGGGGTACACTGAAGCTTTCTTT; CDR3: CASSSGGYTEAFF
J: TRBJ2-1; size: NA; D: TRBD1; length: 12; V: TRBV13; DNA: TGTGCCAGCAGGGAAGGGGGCGTAGAGCAGTTCTTC; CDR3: CASREGGVEQFF
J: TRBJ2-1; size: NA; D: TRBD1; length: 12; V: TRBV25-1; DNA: TGTGCCAGCAGTGAACTACAGGGGATGGAGTTCTTC; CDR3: CASSELQGMEFF
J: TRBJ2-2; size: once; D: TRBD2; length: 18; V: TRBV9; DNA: TGTGCCAGCAGCCCATCTCCGGGACTAGCGGGGGGTGGCGGGGAGCTGTTTTTT; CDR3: CASSPSPGLAGGGGELFF
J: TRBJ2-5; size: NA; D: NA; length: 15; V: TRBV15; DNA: TGTGCCACCAGCTTAGGGGATACTTTCCAAGAGACCCAGTACTTC; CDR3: CATSLGDTFQETQYF
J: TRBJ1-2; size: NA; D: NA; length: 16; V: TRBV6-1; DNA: TGTGCCAGCAGTGAAGGCCCCGCAGGAAAAGAGTATGGCTACACCTTC; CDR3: CASSEGPAGKEYGYTF
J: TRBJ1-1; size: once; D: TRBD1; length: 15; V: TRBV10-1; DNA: TGCGCCAGCAGGCTCAGACAGGGGATGAACACTGAAGCTTTCTTT; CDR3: CASRLRQGMNTEAFF
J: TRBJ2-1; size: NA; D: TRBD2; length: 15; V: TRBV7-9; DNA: TGTGCCAGCACCCTGACTAGCGGGAGCCGGGATGAGCAGTTCTTC; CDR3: CASTLTSGSRDEQFF
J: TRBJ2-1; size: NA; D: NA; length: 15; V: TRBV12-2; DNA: TGTGCAAGTCGCTTAGGGCTAGCGGGTTACAATGAGCAGTTCTTC; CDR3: CASRLGLAGYNEQFF
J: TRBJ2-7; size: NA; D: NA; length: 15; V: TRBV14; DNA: TGTGCCAGCAGCCAAGATAGATTTATAGGGGACGAGCAGTACTTC; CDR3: CASSQDRFIGDEQYF
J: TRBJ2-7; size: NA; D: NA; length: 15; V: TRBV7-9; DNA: TGTGCCAGCACCCAAAGGGCAGGGGACTCCTACGAGCAGTACTTC; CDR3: CASTQRAGDSYEQYF
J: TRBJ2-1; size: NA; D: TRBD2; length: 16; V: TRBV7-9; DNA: TGTGCCAGCAGCAATGGGACTAGCGGGAGGTACAATGAGCAGTTCTTC; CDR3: CASSNGTSGRYNEQFF
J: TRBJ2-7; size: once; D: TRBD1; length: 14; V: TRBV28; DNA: TGTGCCAGCAGGCTACAGGGGTGGACCTACGAGCAGTACTTC; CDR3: CASRLQGWTYEQYF
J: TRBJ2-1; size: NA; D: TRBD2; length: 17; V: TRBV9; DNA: TGTGCCAGCAGCGTGACTAGGACTAGCGGGAGTTCGAATGAGCAGTTCTTC; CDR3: CASSVTRTSGSSNEQFF
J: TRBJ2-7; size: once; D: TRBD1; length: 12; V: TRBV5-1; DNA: TGCGCCAGCAGCTTTACAGGGGACGAGCAGTACTTC; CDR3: CASSFTGDEQYF
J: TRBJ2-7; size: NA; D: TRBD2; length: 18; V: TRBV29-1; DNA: TGCAGCGTTGAAGCCCCCCCGGGATTAGCGGGAGAAGGGTACGAGCAGTACTTC; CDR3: CSVEAPPGLAGEGYEQYF